A few counts support the clone carrying this T cell receptor beta chain. Its antigen is unidentified. The method was immunoSEQ multiplex PCR; TCRdb's version includes in-frame clones alone and lacks a portion of them. Of 2,700 or so clones in the sample, roughly three quarters are singletons; the top ten hold roughly a sixth. This CDR3 spans 13 amino acids. The V end was cut by 4 bases, the J end by 8 bases, with 14 bases between. In germline, CDR1 is SGHTA, CDR2 FQGNSA. The data belong to a study of tumor-infiltrating lymphocytes in localized non-small cell lung cancer. Study-level information: From each patient, both tumor and uninvolved lung, non-adjacent to tumor, were sampled. Findings and caveats of the study: IM1 and IM2 tumors showed no difference in T-cell fraction.

This clonotype originated in a human donor with non-small cell lung cancer. This chain links TRBV7-2 with TRBJ1-2; the D gene is possibly TRBD1 (6 bases). The sequenced sample consisted of uninvolved lung tissue not adjacent to the tumor. The CDR3 loop reads CASSSTGPLGYTF. In DNA form, the CDR3 reads TGTGCCAGCAGCTCTACAGGGCCCCTCGGCTACACCTTC.